This is a list of T cell receptor beta chains from one sample in a study of EBV T-cell therapy then PD-1 blockade in nasopharyngeal carcinoma. Sequencing was performed with immunoSEQ multiplex PCR; in TCRdb, only in-frame clones are kept and a portion is missing. The sample consists of 20,000 to 25,000 clones, 82% of them appearing once. Antigens of these TCRs are unknown. Sample: CD8+ T cells from blood, taken at day -245 from a patient whose treatment included autologous EBV-specific T cells and nivolumab. These receptors were collected from a man in his forties with nasopharyngeal carcinoma. Both conserved end residues are part of each CDR3. Each record gives: clone size, V gene, D gene, J gene, CDR3 DNA, CDR3 protein. D genes are given only for firm matches. Size values are once, few and many counts, or a class for expanded clones, and some rows have none.

>medium-sized|TRBV6-6|TRBD1|TRBJ2-7
TGTGCCAGCAGCCTAACAGGGGACGAGCAGTACTTC
CASSLTGDEQYF
>NA|TRBV9|TRBD1|TRBJ2-2
TGTGCCAGCAGCACTCACCGACAGGGGGGGAACACCGGGGAGCTGTTTTTT
CASSTHRQGGNTGELFF
>NA|TRBV4-1|TRBD1|TRBJ1-5
TGCGCCAGCAGCCCACCGGGACAGGTCAATCAGCCCCAGCATTTT
CASSPPGQVNQPQHF
>NA|TRBV25-1|TRBD1|TRBJ1-4
TGTGCCAGCAGTTCCGGGACAGAGGGTGAAAAACTGTTTTTT
CASSSGTEGEKLFF
>NA|TRBV2|NA|TRBJ2-2
TGTGCCAGCAACCGAATACAGGGAGGCACCGGGGAGCTGTTTTTT
CASNRIQGGTGELFF
>NA|TRBV9|TRBD1|TRBJ2-2
TGTGCCAGCACCAGGGACAGGGGGGTGACCGGGGAGCTGTTTTTT
CASTRDRGVTGELFF
>NA|TRBV12-3/TRBV12-4|NA|TRBJ2-5
TGTGCCAGCAGGGACACCTCCAGGGAGACCCAGTACTTC
CASRDTSRETQYF
>NA|TRBV4-3|NA|TRBJ2-7
TGCGCCAGCAGCCAAGCCGCAGGGGATTTCTACGAGCAGTACTTC
CASSQAAGDFYEQYF
>NA|TRBV6-6|NA|TRBJ1-2
TGTGCCAGCAGTTACTACGTAAACCCTCCGGGAGGCTACACCTTC
CASSYYVNPPGGYTF
>NA|TRBV7-9|NA|TRBJ1-1
TGTGCCAGCAGTTCTAAAGGAGTAGCTTTCTTT
CASSSKGVAFF
>NA|TRBV9|TRBD1|TRBJ2-2
TGTGCCAGCAGCAACGTGGACAGGGACACCGGGGAGCTGTTTTTT
CASSNVDRDTGELFF
>NA|TRBV5-6|NA|TRBJ2-5
TGTGCCAGCAGCTTGGTCCCCGAGGAGACCCAGTACTTC
CASSLVPEETQYF
>NA|TRBV7-6|TRBD2|TRBJ2-3
TGTGCCAGCAGCTTCGGGCTAGGACTAGCGGGGGCCCAAGATACGCAGTATTTT
CASSFGLGLAGAQDTQYF
>NA|TRBV6-2/TRBV6-3|TRBD1|TRBJ2-7
TGTGCCAGCAGTTATGGGACAGGGGGGAACGAGCAGTACTTC
CASSYGTGGNEQYF
>NA|TRBV5-1|NA|TRBJ2-1
TGCGCCAGCAGCAGAGACACCTTCAATGAGCAGTTCTTC
CASSRDTFNEQFF
>NA|TRBV2|TRBD2|TRBJ2-1
TGTGCCAGCTGGAGACGGACTAGCTCCTACAATGAGCAGTTCTTC
CASWRRTSSYNEQFF
>NA|TRBV2|TRBD1|TRBJ2-7
TGTGCCAGCAGGATAACAGGGGTGTACACCGGGTACGAGCAGTACTTC
CASRITGVYTGYEQYF
>NA|TRBV9|NA|TRBJ1-3
TGTGCCAGCAGCGTAGAGGGGGGGCTGGTTGGAAACACCATATATTTT
CASSVEGGLVGNTIYF
>NA|TRBV27|NA|TRBJ1-6
TGTGCCAGCAGTTTATACAGTAATTCACCCCTCCACTTT
CASSLYSNSPLHF
>NA|TRBV7-9|NA|TRBJ2-7
TGTGCCAGCAGCCCTCCCGGACACGCCTTATACGAGCAGTACTTC
CASSPPGHALYEQYF
>NA|TRBV19|TRBD1|TRBJ2-3
TGTGCCAGTAGTCCCCGGGACAGGGGATTACATACGCAGTATTTT
CASSPRDRGLHTQYF
>NA|TRBV6-2/TRBV6-3|NA|TRBJ2-3
TGTGCCAGCAGTTACTCTGAAATTTCTATACCCACAGATACGCAGTATTTT
CASSYSEISIPTDTQYF
>NA|TRBV5-1|NA|TRBJ2-7
TGCGCCAGCAGCTTGGCGGTCAGGAGCTACGAGCAGTACTTC
CASSLAVRSYEQYF
>NA|TRBV6-5|TRBD1|TRBJ1-5
TGTGCCAGCAGAGGGACAGCTTATAGCAATCAGCCCCAGCATTTT
CASRGTAYSNQPQHF
>NA|TRBV6-2/TRBV6-3|NA|TRBJ1-5
TGTGCCAGCAGTCTGACGGAATATAGCAATCAGCCCCAGCATTTT
CASSLTEYSNQPQHF
>NA|TRBV19|NA|TRBJ2-3
TGTGCCAGTAGTACCCTTGGATTTCATGGCACAGATACGCAGTATTTT
CASSTLGFHGTDTQYF
>NA|TRBV2|TRBD2|TRBJ2-5
TGTGCCAGCAGTGCGTGGGCTGTTGGGGGGGGGAATCAAGAGACCCAGTACTTC
CASSAWAVGGGNQETQYF
>NA|TRBV7-3|NA|TRBJ2-2
TGTGCCAGCAGCTCAAACACCGGGGAGCTGTTTTTT
CASSSNTGELFF
>NA|TRBV28|TRBD2|TRBJ2-3
TGTGCCAGCCAGATAGGACTAGCGGGGGGACCGAGCACAGATACGCAGTATTTT
CASQIGLAGGPSTDTQYF
>NA|TRBV15|NA|TRBJ1-2
TGTGCCACCAGCAGAGAGAGGTCGAGGGCGCAGGGGGGCTACACCTTC
CATSRERSRAQGGYTF
>NA|TRBV6-2/TRBV6-3|TRBD2|TRBJ2-7
TGTGCCAGCAGTTACTCGACTAGCGGGGGGCTAAGCTCCTACGAGCAGTACTTC
CASSYSTSGGLSSYEQYF
>once|TRBV9|NA|TRBJ2-3
TGTGCCAGCAGCGGCCCCAGGGTGGAGACGCAGTATTTT
CASSGPRVETQYF
>NA|TRBV28|NA|TRBJ2-5
TGTGCCAGCAGTTTTGAGGCAGGGGCGGGCCAAGAGACCCAGTACTTC
CASSFEAGAGQETQYF
>NA|TRBV15|TRBD1|TRBJ2-7
TGTGCCACCAGCAGAGAGCCCACCGGGACAGGGGATTACGAGCAGTACTTC
CATSREPTGTGDYEQYF
>NA|TRBV7-9|NA|TRBJ1-3
TGTGCCAGCAGCTTAGATTGGGTTTCGGGAAACACCATATATTTT
CASSLDWVSGNTIYF
>NA|TRBV27|NA|TRBJ2-3
TGTGCCAGCAGCCGTGGGACTAGCACAGATACGCAGTATTTT
CASSRGTSTDTQYF
>many|TRBV6-4|TRBD1|TRBJ2-3
TGTGCCAGCAGTGGGGGGACAGGGGACACAGATACGCAGTATTTT
CASSGGTGDTDTQYF
>NA|TRBV4-2|TRBD2|TRBJ2-2
TGTGCCAGCAGCCAAACTAGCGGGGGGGCCGGGGAGCTGTTTTTT
CASSQTSGGAGELFF
>NA|TRBV2|NA|TRBJ1-6
TGTGCCAGCAGTGGGGGACGGTTCAACAATTCACCCCTCCACTTT
CASSGGRFNNSPLHF
>NA|TRBV24-1|TRBD2|TRBJ2-7
TGTGCCACCAGTGAGGGGGGGGACTACTACGAGCAGTACTTC
CATSEGGDYYEQYF
>NA|TRBV7-6|NA|TRBJ2-5
TGTGCCAGCAGCCCCCCGGAGAGCCAGGGGACCCAGTACTTC
CASSPPESQGTQYF
>NA|TRBV11-3|NA|TRBJ1-1
TGTGCCAGCAGCTTAGGTGGGGAAGCTTTCTTT
CASSLGGEAFF
>medium-sized|TRBV6-5|NA|TRBJ1-2
TGTGCCAGCAGTTACTTGGGCGGGTTTAATGGCTACACCTTC
CASSYLGGFNGYTF
>few|TRBV27|NA|TRBJ2-3
TGTGCCAGCAGGGATAACAGGGTAGCAACAGATACGCAGTATTTT
CASRDNRVATDTQYF
>NA|TRBV6-2/TRBV6-3|NA|TRBJ2-3
TGTGCCAGCAGTTCCCAGGCGGGGACTCCAGATAAGCAGTATTTT
CASSSQAGTPDKQYF
>NA|TRBV4-2|TRBD1|TRBJ1-1
TGTGCCAGCAGCCAAAAAAGGGGGCAGGCGAACACTGAAGCTTTCTTT
CASSQKRGQANTEAFF
>few|TRBV27|TRBD1|TRBJ1-5
TGTGCCAGCAGTCCGTGGACAGGGGGCCAGCCCCAGCATTTT
CASSPWTGGQPQHF
>NA|TRBV18|TRBD1|TRBJ2-7
TGTGCCAGCTCACCAAGGGTGGGACAGGGGATCTACGAGCAGTACTTC
CASSPRVGQGIYEQYF
>NA|TRBV24-1|TRBD1|TRBJ1-2
TGTGCCACCAGTGACCCGGACAGGGACTATGGCTACACCTTC
CATSDPDRDYGYTF
>NA|TRBV6-2/TRBV6-3|NA|TRBJ1-5
TGTGCCAGCAGTCCGACGCACTACAATCAGCCCCAGCATTTT
CASSPTHYNQPQHF
>NA|TRBV6-5|NA|TRBJ1-5
TGTGCCAGCAGTTACAACAGGTATAGCAATCAGCCCCAGCATTTT
CASSYNRYSNQPQHF
>NA|TRBV27|TRBD1|TRBJ1-6
TGTGCCAGCACCCGGGACAGGGGCGGTAATTCACCCCTCCACTTT
CASTRDRGGNSPLHF
>NA|TRBV5-5|NA|TRBJ2-3
TGTGCCAGCAGCTTTGTAGGGGCGAGCACAGATACGCAGTATTTT
CASSFVGASTDTQYF
>NA|TRBV10-3|TRBD1|TRBJ1-2
TGTGCCATCAGCCGACAGGGGGCGGCTAACTATGGCTACACCTTC
CAISRQGAANYGYTF